This is a list of T cell receptor beta chains from one sample in a study of T cell responses to AZD1222 COVID-19 vaccine. The data were produced by immunoSEQ multiplex PCR, yet TCRdb's version contains in-frame clones alone and is incomplete. The sample lists 15,000 to 17,000 clones; 88% were seen once. Sequencing was performed on peripheral blood, taken 28 days after the second AZD1222 dose. These receptors were collected from an adult who received the AZD1222 COVID-19 vaccine. CDR3s include the opening cysteine and the closing phenylalanine or tryptophan. A D gene is named only where the DNA matches it firmly. Clone size is not always given. Where it is, it says once, few, many or a class for expanded clones.

D gene: -
J gene: TRBJ1-2
V gene: TRBV15
clone size: -
CDR3 DNA: TGTGCCACCAGCAGGGCCCGGACCGATGGGGAAGGCTACACCTTC
CDR3 protein: CATSRARTDGEGYTF

D gene: -
J gene: TRBJ1-2
V gene: TRBV4-1
clone size: -
CDR3 DNA: TGCGCCAGCAGCCAAGTCATTTTGGCGCACGCCGGCTACACCTTC
CDR3 protein: CASSQVILAHAGYTF

D gene: -
J gene: TRBJ2-1
V gene: TRBV7-2
clone size: -
CDR3 DNA: TGTGCCAGCAGCTTAAATCTGGGTAACAATGAGCAGTTCTTC
CDR3 protein: CASSLNLGNNEQFF

D gene: TRBD1
J gene: TRBJ2-1
V gene: TRBV6-2/TRBV6-3
clone size: once
CDR3 DNA: TGTGCCAGCAGTTCCTCCGACAGGGGGAGGAGGTCGGATGAGCAGTTCTTC
CDR3 protein: CASSSSDRGRRSDEQFF

D gene: TRBD1
J gene: TRBJ1-1
V gene: TRBV29-1
clone size: -
CDR3 DNA: TGCAGCGTTGAAGATAAAGGGGCAGGGGGTGAAGCTTTCTTT
CDR3 protein: CSVEDKGAGGEAFF

D gene: -
J gene: TRBJ2-7
V gene: TRBV5-1
clone size: few
CDR3 DNA: TGCGCCAGCGGCTTTGGGGAAGAGCAGTACTTC
CDR3 protein: CASGFGEEQYF

D gene: TRBD2
J gene: TRBJ2-7
V gene: TRBV7-2
clone size: -
CDR3 DNA: TGTGCCAGCAGCTCCACTCGACTAGCCCACGAGCAGTACTTC
CDR3 protein: CASSSTRLAHEQYF

D gene: -
J gene: TRBJ2-1
V gene: TRBV5-1
clone size: -
CDR3 DNA: TGCGCCAGCAGCTTGGCGTTAGGCGAGGGTGAGCAGTTCTTC
CDR3 protein: CASSLALGEGEQFF

D gene: -
J gene: TRBJ2-5
V gene: TRBV5-4
clone size: -
CDR3 DNA: TGTGCCAGCAGCTTTAGACAGGAACAAGAGACCCAGTACTTC
CDR3 protein: CASSFRQEQETQYF

D gene: -
J gene: TRBJ1-5
V gene: TRBV30
clone size: -
CDR3 DNA: TGTGCCTGGAGTGGCGGAGCGGGTCAGCCCCAGCATTTT
CDR3 protein: CAWSGGAGQPQHF

D gene: TRBD2
J gene: TRBJ2-1
V gene: TRBV5-1
clone size: -
CDR3 DNA: TGCGCCAGCAGCGCGCCGACTAGCGGGACCTACAATGAGCAGTTCTTC
CDR3 protein: CASSAPTSGTYNEQFF

D gene: -
J gene: TRBJ2-1
V gene: TRBV2
clone size: -
CDR3 DNA: TGTGCCAGCAGTCGGCGGGGTAACTCCTACAATGAGCAGTTCTTC
CDR3 protein: CASSRRGNSYNEQFF

D gene: -
J gene: TRBJ1-1
V gene: TRBV9
clone size: -
CDR3 DNA: TGTGCCAGCAGCGTAGACCAGAACACTGAAGCTTTCTTT
CDR3 protein: CASSVDQNTEAFF

D gene: -
J gene: TRBJ1-4
V gene: TRBV21-1
clone size: -
CDR3 DNA: TGTGCCAGCAGCAAAGAGAGGACGGGGGGAACTAGTGAAAAACTGTTTTTT
CDR3 protein: CASSKERTGGTSEKLFF

D gene: -
J gene: TRBJ2-7
V gene: TRBV5-1
clone size: -
CDR3 DNA: TGCGCCAGCAGCTTGGAACAGCCCTACGAGCAGTACTTC
CDR3 protein: CASSLEQPYEQYF

D gene: TRBD2
J gene: TRBJ2-7
V gene: TRBV5-5
clone size: -
CDR3 DNA: TGTGCCAGCAGCTTCGGGGGGGCCGTCGGGCAGTACTTC
CDR3 protein: CASSFGGAVGQYF

D gene: -
J gene: TRBJ2-7
V gene: TRBV6-1
clone size: -
CDR3 DNA: TGTGCCAGCAGTGAAGGTACAGCCTTTCGCAACGAGCAGTACTTC
CDR3 protein: CASSEGTAFRNEQYF

D gene: -
J gene: TRBJ2-5
V gene: TRBV5-4
clone size: -
CDR3 DNA: TGTGCCAGCAGCCCGCGTGGGGGAGAGACCCAGTACTTC
CDR3 protein: CASSPRGGETQYF

D gene: -
J gene: TRBJ1-1
V gene: TRBV4-1
clone size: few
CDR3 DNA: TGCGCCAGCAGCCAAGATAACCAGGGACGCACTGAAGCTTTCTTT
CDR3 protein: CASSQDNQGRTEAFF

D gene: TRBD1
J gene: TRBJ1-5
V gene: TRBV28
clone size: -
CDR3 DNA: TGTGCCAGCACCAACGGCGGGACAGGGGGTCGGACCCAGCATTTT
CDR3 protein: CASTNGGTGGRTQHF

D gene: -
J gene: TRBJ1-3
V gene: TRBV4-2
clone size: -
CDR3 DNA: TGTGCCAGCAGCCAAGATGAAGCGACGGGCTCTGGAAACACCATATATTTT
CDR3 protein: CASSQDEATGSGNTIYF

D gene: -
J gene: TRBJ2-2
V gene: TRBV9
clone size: -
CDR3 DNA: TGTGCCAGCAGCGTAGGGGGTAGCGCCCGGGGGGAGCTGTTTTTT
CDR3 protein: CASSVGGSARGELFF

D gene: TRBD1
J gene: TRBJ1-1
V gene: TRBV18
clone size: -
CDR3 DNA: TGTGCCAGCTCACCGTTGTTGGGACAGGGGGATTCGGCTTTCTTT
CDR3 protein: CASSPLLGQGDSAFF

D gene: -
J gene: TRBJ2-7
V gene: TRBV27
clone size: -
CDR3 DNA: TGTGCCAGCAGTTTCAACAGGGCCTACGAGCAGTACTTC
CDR3 protein: CASSFNRAYEQYF

D gene: -
J gene: TRBJ1-2
V gene: TRBV19
clone size: -
CDR3 DNA: TGTGCCAGTATGGGCAGCTTATATGGCTACACCTTC
CDR3 protein: CASMGSLYGYTF

D gene: TRBD2
J gene: TRBJ2-1
V gene: TRBV10-3
clone size: -
CDR3 DNA: TGTGCCATCAGTGGGGAGCTAGCGGGGGGGCGTGAGCAGTTCTTC
CDR3 protein: CAISGELAGGREQFF

D gene: TRBD1
J gene: TRBJ2-6
V gene: TRBV7-3
clone size: once
CDR3 DNA: TGTGCCAGCAGCTACGGACAGGGGAAGAGCTCTGGGGCCAACGTCCTGACTTTC
CDR3 protein: CASSYGQGKSSGANVLTF

D gene: -
J gene: TRBJ2-3
V gene: TRBV27
clone size: -
CDR3 DNA: TGTGCCAGCAGGATTCCTAGCACAGATACGCAGTATTTT
CDR3 protein: CASRIPSTDTQYF

D gene: -
J gene: TRBJ2-4
V gene: TRBV27
clone size: -
CDR3 DNA: TGTGCCAGCAGTCGAGGTTATGGTGGGAGCGGCGCCAAAAACATTCAGTACTTC
CDR3 protein: CASSRGYGGSGAKNIQYF

D gene: TRBD1
J gene: TRBJ1-5
V gene: TRBV19
clone size: few
CDR3 DNA: TGTGCCAGTAGGGACGACAGGGCCTATCAGCCCCAGCATTTT
CDR3 protein: CASRDDRAYQPQHF

D gene: -
J gene: TRBJ2-7
V gene: TRBV11-3
clone size: -
CDR3 DNA: TGTGCCAGCAGCATTCACAGCTACGAGCAGTACTTC
CDR3 protein: CASSIHSYEQYF

D gene: TRBD1
J gene: TRBJ1-2
V gene: TRBV4-3
clone size: -
CDR3 DNA: TGCGCCAGCAGCCAAGAATCGCCAGGGGGCTATGGCTACACCTTC
CDR3 protein: CASSQESPGGYGYTF

D gene: -
J gene: TRBJ1-1
V gene: TRBV7-3
clone size: -
CDR3 DNA: TGTGCCAGCAGCTTAATGCGGGGGAACACTGAAGCTTTCTTT
CDR3 protein: CASSLMRGNTEAFF

D gene: TRBD2
J gene: TRBJ2-3
V gene: TRBV11-3
clone size: -
CDR3 DNA: TGTGCCAGCAGCTTCGGCGGGGGGGCCTCATCGGATACGCAGTATTTT
CDR3 protein: CASSFGGGASSDTQYF

D gene: TRBD2
J gene: TRBJ2-3
V gene: TRBV7-3
clone size: -
CDR3 DNA: TGTGCCAGCAGCTTAATGTCAGCGGGGAAGACAGATACGCAGTATTTT
CDR3 protein: CASSLMSAGKTDTQYF

D gene: TRBD1
J gene: TRBJ2-1
V gene: TRBV29-1
clone size: once
CDR3 DNA: TGCAGCGTGCCCCGACAGGGGTCCTACAATGAGCAGTTCTTC
CDR3 protein: CSVPRQGSYNEQFF

D gene: TRBD1
J gene: TRBJ1-4
V gene: TRBV7-7
clone size: once
CDR3 DNA: TGTGCTAGCAGCCTTGGACAGGGTGCGGACGAAAAACTGTTTTTT
CDR3 protein: CASSLGQGADEKLFF

D gene: -
J gene: TRBJ2-5
V gene: TRBV25-1
clone size: -
CDR3 DNA: TGTGCCAGCAGATCACTCTTGGGGGAACAAGAGACCCAGTACTTC
CDR3 protein: CASRSLLGEQETQYF

D gene: TRBD1
J gene: TRBJ2-7
V gene: TRBV7-3
clone size: few
CDR3 DNA: TGTGCCAGCAGTTTGGACAGGACCTACGAGCAGTACTTC
CDR3 protein: CASSLDRTYEQYF

D gene: -
J gene: TRBJ1-2
V gene: TRBV2
clone size: once
CDR3 DNA: TGTGCCAGCAGTACCGGGACGGCAATAGACTACACCTTC
CDR3 protein: CASSTGTAIDYTF

D gene: -
J gene: TRBJ2-5
V gene: TRBV6-5
clone size: -
CDR3 DNA: TGTGCCAGCAGCCCCAGGACTCAAGAGACCCAGTACTTC
CDR3 protein: CASSPRTQETQYF

D gene: TRBD1
J gene: TRBJ2-7
V gene: TRBV5-1
clone size: -
CDR3 DNA: TGCGCCAGCAGCTTGGGACAGGGTCCCTACGAGCAGTACTTC
CDR3 protein: CASSLGQGPYEQYF

D gene: -
J gene: TRBJ1-2
V gene: TRBV19
clone size: few
CDR3 DNA: TGTGCCAGTAGTTCCGGCAGGGATCTTTCTGGCTACACCTTC
CDR3 protein: CASSSGRDLSGYTF

D gene: -
J gene: TRBJ2-7
V gene: TRBV13
clone size: -
CDR3 DNA: TGTGCCAGCAGCCCCCCCGGCGGAGCGCCCTACGAGCAGTACTTC
CDR3 protein: CASSPPGGAPYEQYF

D gene: TRBD1
J gene: TRBJ1-5
V gene: TRBV7-2
clone size: few
CDR3 DNA: TGTGCCAGCAGCTTAGCGATAACAGGGGGCGAGGGCAATCAGCCCCAGCATTTT
CDR3 protein: CASSLAITGGEGNQPQHF

D gene: -
J gene: TRBJ2-5
V gene: TRBV24-1
clone size: -
CDR3 DNA: TGTGCCACAGGAGGGGGGGTAGATCAAGAGACCCAGTACTTC
CDR3 protein: CATGGGVDQETQYF

D gene: -
J gene: TRBJ1-5
V gene: TRBV7-2
clone size: -
CDR3 DNA: TGTGCCAGCACCTCCGGGGGCAAGCCCCAGCATTTT
CDR3 protein: CASTSGGKPQHF